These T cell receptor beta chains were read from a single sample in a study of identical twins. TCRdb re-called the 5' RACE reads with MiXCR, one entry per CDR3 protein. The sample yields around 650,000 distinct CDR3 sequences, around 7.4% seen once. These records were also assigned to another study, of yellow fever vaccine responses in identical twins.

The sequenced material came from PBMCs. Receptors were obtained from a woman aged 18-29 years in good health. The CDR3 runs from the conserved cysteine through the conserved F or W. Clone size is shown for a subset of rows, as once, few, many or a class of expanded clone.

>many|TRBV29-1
CSVDREPYGYTF
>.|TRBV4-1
CASSQVGGTGTDTQYF
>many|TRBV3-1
CASSQSNQPQHF
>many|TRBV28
CASSGEGALDEKLFF
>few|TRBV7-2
CASSLAYFEGGTGGTEAFF
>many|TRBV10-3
CAIRTVGTEAFF
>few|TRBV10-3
CAISPGLGSSYNEQFF
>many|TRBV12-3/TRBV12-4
CATAFGVNYGYTF
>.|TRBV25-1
CASTRGSQETQYF
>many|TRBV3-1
CASSQAGSSNTEAFF